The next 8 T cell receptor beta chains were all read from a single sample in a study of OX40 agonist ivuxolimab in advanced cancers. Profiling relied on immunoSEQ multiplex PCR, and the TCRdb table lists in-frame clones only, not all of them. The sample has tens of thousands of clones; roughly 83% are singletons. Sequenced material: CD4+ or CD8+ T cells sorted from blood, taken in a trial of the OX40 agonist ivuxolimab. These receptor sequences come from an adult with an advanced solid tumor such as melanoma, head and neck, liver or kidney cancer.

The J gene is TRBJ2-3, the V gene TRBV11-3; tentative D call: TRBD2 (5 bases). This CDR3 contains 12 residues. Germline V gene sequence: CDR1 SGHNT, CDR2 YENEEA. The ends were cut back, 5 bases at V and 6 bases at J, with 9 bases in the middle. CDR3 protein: CASSATGDTQYF. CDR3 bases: TGTGCCAGCAGCGCGACGGGGGATACGCAGTATTTT.

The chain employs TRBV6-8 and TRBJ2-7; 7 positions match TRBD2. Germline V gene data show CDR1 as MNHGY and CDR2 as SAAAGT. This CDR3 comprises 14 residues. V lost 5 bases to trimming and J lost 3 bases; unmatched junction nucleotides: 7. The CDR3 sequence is CASSEAGTVYEQYF. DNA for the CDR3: TGTGCCAGCAGTGAAGCGGGGACGGTCTACGAGCAGTACTTC.

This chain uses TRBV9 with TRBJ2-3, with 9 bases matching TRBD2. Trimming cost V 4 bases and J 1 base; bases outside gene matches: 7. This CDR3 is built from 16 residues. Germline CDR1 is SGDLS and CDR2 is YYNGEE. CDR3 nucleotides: TGTGCCAGCAGCTTCACGACTAGCGGAGGCACAGATACGCAGTATTTT. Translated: CASSFTTSGGTDTQYF.

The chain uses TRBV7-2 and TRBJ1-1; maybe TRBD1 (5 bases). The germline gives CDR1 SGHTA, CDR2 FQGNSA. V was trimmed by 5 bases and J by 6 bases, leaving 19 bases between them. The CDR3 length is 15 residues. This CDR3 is CASSPHRQLGSEAFF. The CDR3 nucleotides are TGTGCCAGCAGCCCACACCGACAGTTAGGGTCTGAAGCTTTCTTT.

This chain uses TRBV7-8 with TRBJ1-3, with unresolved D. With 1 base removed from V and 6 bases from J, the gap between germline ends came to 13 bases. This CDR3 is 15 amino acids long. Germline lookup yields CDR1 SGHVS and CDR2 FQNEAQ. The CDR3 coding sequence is TGTGCCAGCAGCTTAGTTCCAGGCTACGTAAACACCATATATTTT. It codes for CASSLVPGYVNTIYF.

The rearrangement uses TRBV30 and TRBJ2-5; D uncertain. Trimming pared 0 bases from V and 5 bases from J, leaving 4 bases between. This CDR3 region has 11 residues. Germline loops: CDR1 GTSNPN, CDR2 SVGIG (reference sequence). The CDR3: CAWSVRETQYF. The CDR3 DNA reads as TGTGCCTGGAGTGTGCGGGAGACCCAGTACTTC.

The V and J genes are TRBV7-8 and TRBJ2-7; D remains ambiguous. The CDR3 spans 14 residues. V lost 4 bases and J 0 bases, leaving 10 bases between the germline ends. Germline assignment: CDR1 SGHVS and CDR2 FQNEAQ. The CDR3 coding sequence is TGTGCCAGCAGCTCCCGCATGAGCTCCTACGAGCAGTACTTC. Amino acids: CASSSRMSSYEQYF.

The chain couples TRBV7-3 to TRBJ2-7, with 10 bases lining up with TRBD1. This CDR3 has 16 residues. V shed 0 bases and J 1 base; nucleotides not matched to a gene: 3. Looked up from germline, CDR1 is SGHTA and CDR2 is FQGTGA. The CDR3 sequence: CASSLTGGQGSYEQYF. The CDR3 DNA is TGTGCCAGCAGCTTAACAGGGGGACAGGGGTCCTACGAGCAGTACTTC.